What follows describes a single TCR beta chain. Its antigen remains unidentified. Germline-derived CDR1 and CDR2 are SQVTM and ANQGSEA. V was trimmed by 3 bases and J by 0 bases, leaving 12 bases between them. CDR3 length: 15 residues. Researchers amplified the TCR beta CDR3 regions from RNA transcripts. The HTBI set primed first-round TCR CDR3 RT-PCR. TCRdb redid the calling of the multiplex PCR reads with MiXCR, one entry per CDR3 protein. The table includes 300,000 to 450,000 distinct CDR3 sequences, about 18% detected once. This specimen comes from a study of T cells in Graves' hyperthyroidism and ophthalmopathy. Not enrolled were patients with uncontrolled infection, other autoimmune disease, pregnancy or lactation. General study findings and limits: Ophthalmopathy could be told apart from stable hyperthyroidism with a 13 V-J model. Most thyroid clonotypes that were expanded above 0.001 also turned up in blood.

This clonotype was obtained from a woman under 40 with Graves' hyperthyroidism that later progressed to Graves' ophthalmopathy. The material sequenced was blood. J is TRBJ2-1 and V is TRBV29-1; possibly TRBD1 for D (5 bases). CDR3 sequence: CSVEGDSDSYNEQFF. The CDR3 DNA follows: TGCAGCGTTGAGGGTGACAGTGACTCCTACAATGAGCAGTTCTTC.